The 7 T cell receptor beta chains listed next were all sequenced from one sample in a study of blood T cell repertoires in COVID-19. Only in-frame clones appear in the TCRdb table, and some are missing; sequencing was by immunoSEQ multiplex PCR. The data show 150,000 to 200,000 clones, 75% to 85% seen once. Sample: PBMCs or T cells enriched from blood (not recorded which). All receptors derive from a man aged 40-49 years who had recovered from COVID-19.

Remarks on this clone: Different DNA sequences within this sample yield the same CDR3. V gene TRBV5-5 combines with J gene TRBJ2-1, with 9 positions matching TRBD2. The germline V gene has CDR1 SGHKS and CDR2 YYEKEE (reference sequence). The CDR3 covers 15 residues. V dropped 3 bases and J dropped 3; count of bases not matched to a gene: 4. Written as DNA, the CDR3 is TGTGCCAGCAGCTCCCTAGCGGGGTTCTACAATGAGCAGTTCTTC. The encoded protein is CASSSLAGFYNEQFF.

The V gene is TRBV4-1, the J gene TRBJ2-1, with D maybe TRBD2 (7 bases). Trimming stripped 3 bases from V and 0 bases from J, with 21 bases between. Germline V gives CDR1 MGHRA, CDR2 YSYEKL. The CDR3 is 19 residues long. CDR3 residues: CASSHQRGALPGSYNEQFF. The CDR3 DNA reads TGCGCCAGCAGCCACCAACGGGGGGCCCTGCCCGGCTCCTACAATGAGCAGTTCTTC.

The V call is TRBV2, the J call TRBJ1-5; D gene ambiguous. The CDR3 consists of 17 residues. V dropped 6 bases and J dropped 2 bases, with 20 bases sitting between them. From germline, CDR1 is SNHLY and CDR2 FYNNEI. The CDR3 DNA follows: TGTGCCAGCAGGAGGTCCCCCTCCGGTCAAGGCAATCAGCCCCAGCATTTT. This sequence encodes CASRRSPSGQGNQPQHF.

The chain has TRBV25-1 and TRBJ2-6; the match to TRBD1 covers 9 bases. The J segment lost 4 bases and the V segment lost 4 bases, leaving 11 bases of the junction unmatched. CDR1 is MGHDK, CDR2 SYGVNS, per germline. The CDR3 runs 18 residues. CDR3 nucleotides: TGTGCCAGCAGTGCCACAGGGGGCTTTTCGTTGGGGGCCAACGTCCTGACTTTC. It specifies CASSATGGFSLGANVLTF. The full variable domain, its missing parts supplied by reference TRBV25-1 and TRBJ2-6, is EADIYQTPRYLVIGTGKKITLECSQTMGHDKMYWYQQDPGMELHLIHYSYGVNSTEKGDLSSESTVSRIRTEHFPLTLESARPSHTSQYLCASSATGGFSLGANVLTFGAGSRLTVL.

V and J are TRBV3-1 (or the pseudogene TRBV3-2) and TRBJ2-5; 8 positions match TRBD2. The CDR3 extends over 16 amino acids. CDR1 is LGHDT, CDR2 YNNKEL, per germline (reference sequence). V shed 0 bases, J shed 2 bases, and the junction held 5 bases outside the gene matches. This CDR3 is CASSQDWGGGQETQYF. CDR3 DNA sequence: TGTGCCAGCAGCCAAGATTGGGGCGGGGGGCAAGAGACCCAGTACTTC.

The genes are TRBV5-4 and TRBJ2-3; D is uncertain. V was clipped by 2 bases and J by 1 base, with 11 bases between them. In germline, CDR1 is SGHNT, CDR2 YYREEE (reference sequence). This CDR3 comprises 15 residues. CDR3: CASSLSGLGTDTQYF. The DNA for the CDR3 is TGTGCCAGCAGCTTATCCGGGTTGGGCACAGATACGCAGTATTTT.

The chain links TRBV12-3 or TRBV12-4 to TRBJ1-1; D is undetermined. Between the trimmed V and J ends, which lost 2 bases and 2 bases, there was a span of 6 bases. This CDR3 spans 13 amino acids. This chain's CDR3 is CASSLPGNTEAFF. Written as DNA, the CDR3 is TGTGCCAGCAGTTTACCGGGTAACACTGAAGCTTTCTTT.